A selection of T cell receptor beta chains follows, all from one sample in a study of CD8 T cells in ankylosing spondylitis. TCRdb recomputed calls from the 5' RACE reads with MiXCR, one row per CDR3 protein. Here the sample spans approximately 540,000 distinct CDR3 sequences, more than 9.5% being singletons. Sequenced: blood, either unsorted or a sorted T cell fraction (not recorded which). These receptor sequences come from a male donor with ankylosing spondylitis. Each CDR3 is given with its conserved first and last residue. A D gene is named only where the DNA matches it firmly. The size field is filled for only some rows; it gives once, few, many or a size class.

d_call cdr3_length j_call clone_size v_call cdr3_aa cdr3_nt
TRBD2 16 TRBJ2-6 - TRBV5-6 CASSMRGGAGANVLTF TGTGCCAGCAGCATGCGGGGGGGCGCTGGGGCCAACGTCCTGACTTTC
TRBD2 18 TRBJ2-2 many TRBV4-1 CASSPRRGGSRDTGELFF TGCGCCAGCAGCCCTCGGCGGGGCGGGAGTCGTGACACCGGGGAGCTGTTTTTT
- 11 TRBJ2-1 many TRBV12-3/TRBV12-4 CASSLYNEQFF TGTGCCAGCAGTCTGTACAATGAGCAGTTCTTC
TRBD2 17 TRBJ2-3 many TRBV28 CASSLWTSGQGTDTQYF TGTGCCAGCAGTTTATGGACTAGCGGGCAGGGGACAGATACGCAGTATTTT
TRBD1 15 TRBJ1-1 - TRBV5-5 CASSELDRGRAGAFF TGTGCCAGCAGCGAATTGGACAGGGGGAGGGCTGGAGCTTTCTTT
- 15 TRBJ1-2 few TRBV5-1 CASSLAVSSEVGYTF TGCGCCAGCAGCTTGGCAGTGTCATCGGAGGTTGGCTACACCTTC
- 13 TRBJ2-3 few TRBV12-3/TRBV12-4 CASSPPITDTQYF TGTGCCAGCAGCCCCCCCATCACAGATACGCAGTATTTT
TRBD2 15 TRBJ2-3 - TRBV5-5 CASRRRVAGDETQYF TGTGCCAGCAGGCGGAGAGTAGCGGGAGATGAGACGCAGTATTTT
- 13 TRBJ1-2 - TRBV2 CASSEGPTTGYTF TGTGCCAGCAGTGAAGGGCCGACCACGGGCTACACCTTC
- 12 TRBJ2-1 few TRBV6-2/TRBV6-3 CASNRGVSEQFF TGTGCCAGCAATAGGGGGGTGAGTGAGCAGTTCTTC
- 14 TRBJ2-3 - TRBV20-1 CSARDSFSTDTQYF TGCAGTGCCCGGGACTCCTTTAGCACAGATACGCAGTATTTT
- 12 TRBJ2-1 few TRBV10-3 CAISARYNEQFF TGTGCCATCAGTGCAAGATACAATGAGCAGTTCTTC
TRBD2 17 TRBJ2-1 few TRBV20-1 CSATTIGGTSVYNEQFF TGCAGTGCTACCACAATAGGGGGGACTAGCGTGTACAATGAGCAGTTCTTC